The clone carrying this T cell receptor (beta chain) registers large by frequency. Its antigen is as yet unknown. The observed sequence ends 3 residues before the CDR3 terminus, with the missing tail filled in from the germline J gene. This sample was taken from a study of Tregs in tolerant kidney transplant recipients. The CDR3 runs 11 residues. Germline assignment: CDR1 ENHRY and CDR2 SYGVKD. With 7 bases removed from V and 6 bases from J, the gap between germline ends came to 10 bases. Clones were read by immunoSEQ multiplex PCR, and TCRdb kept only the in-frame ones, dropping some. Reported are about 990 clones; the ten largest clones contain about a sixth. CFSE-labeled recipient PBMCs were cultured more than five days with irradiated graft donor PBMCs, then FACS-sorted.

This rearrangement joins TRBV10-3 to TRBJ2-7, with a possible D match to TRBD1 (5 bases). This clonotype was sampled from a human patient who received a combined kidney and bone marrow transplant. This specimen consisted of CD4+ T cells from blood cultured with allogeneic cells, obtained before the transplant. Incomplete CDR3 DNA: TGTGCCATCATGGGGCAAGCCGAG. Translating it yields CAIMGQAE. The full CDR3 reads CAIMGQAEQYF.